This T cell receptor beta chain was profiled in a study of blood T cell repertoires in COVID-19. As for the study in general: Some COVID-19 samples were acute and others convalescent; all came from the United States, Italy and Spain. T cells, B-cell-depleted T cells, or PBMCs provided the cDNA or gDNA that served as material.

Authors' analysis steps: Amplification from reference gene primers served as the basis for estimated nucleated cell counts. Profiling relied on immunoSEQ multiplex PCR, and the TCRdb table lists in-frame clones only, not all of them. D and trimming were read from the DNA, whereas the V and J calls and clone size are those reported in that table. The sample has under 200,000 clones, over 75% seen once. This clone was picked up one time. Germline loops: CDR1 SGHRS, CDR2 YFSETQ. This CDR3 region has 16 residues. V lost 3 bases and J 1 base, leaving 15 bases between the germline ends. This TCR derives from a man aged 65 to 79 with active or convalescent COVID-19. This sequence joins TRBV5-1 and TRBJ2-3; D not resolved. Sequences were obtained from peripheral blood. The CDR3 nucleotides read TGCGCCAGCAGCTCATCCCCTCTACGGGGCACAGATACGCAGTATTTT. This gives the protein CASSSSPLRGTDTQYF.